This T cell receptor (beta chain) came from a study of T cell repertoires in cytomegalovirus infection. Study details: A matching HLA type, together with CMV infection, was signaled by public TCR beta signatures. Study findings and constraints: Ex vivo, HLA-C-restricted CMV-specific TCR beta clonotypes prevailed over the rest of the response. People with CMV and the relevant HLA were identified by cumulative public TCR beta family frequency.

This clonotype was seen at least ten times. Its antigen is not known. TCRdb reanalysed the reads using MiXCR and keeps one entry per CDR3 protein. The sample includes 200,000 to 250,000 distinct CDR3 sequences, over 20% seen only once; the top ten take over 15%. With 0 bases clipped from V and 8 bases from J, the junction kept 6 bases outside the gene matches. Germline CDR1 reads SGHTA; CDR2 reads FQGNSA. The CDR3 covers 15 residues. The chain is built from TRBV7-2 and TRBJ2-4; 8 nucleotides align to TRBD2. Sequenced input: CD8+ T cells from PBMCs. The receptor was isolated from a human donor in good health (CMV status not recorded). Some clones in this sample may be carry-over from other donors' samples. CDR3 nucleotides: TGTGCCAGCAGCTTAGCGCAGGGGCGGGAGGACATTCAGTACTTC. Encoded protein: CASSLAQGREDIQYF. The variable domain in full, with the rest retrieved from reference TRBV7-2 and TRBJ2-4, is GAGVSQSPSNKVTEKGKDVELRCDPISGHTALYWYRQSLGQGLEFLIYFQGNSAPDKSGLPSDRFSAERTGGSVSTLTIQRTQQEDSAVYLCASSLAQGREDIQYFGAGTRLSVL.